A selection of T cell receptor beta chains follows, all from one sample in a study of blood T cell repertoires in COVID-19. Clones were sequenced by immunoSEQ multiplex PCR, and TCRdb holds only the in-frame ones, with some missing. The sample holds a few hundred thousand clones, over 75% seen once. The sample taken for sequencing was PBMCs or T cells enriched from blood (not recorded which). The receptors shown here come from a woman between 25 and 40 years old who had recovered from COVID-19. The CDR3 runs from the conserved cysteine through the conserved F or W. D genes are given only for firm matches.

CDR3 length,D gene,V gene,J gene,CDR3 DNA,CDR3 protein
15,TRBD2,TRBV27,TRBJ2-3,TGTGCCAGCATCCCACAAGCGGGATTCACAGATACGCAGTATTTT,CASIPQAGFTDTQYF
13,-,TRBV24-1,TRBJ1-2,TGTGCCACCAGTGAAGGGGAAGAGTATGGCTACACCTTC,CATSEGEEYGYTF
14,TRBD1,TRBV7-8,TRBJ1-3,TGTGCCAGCAGCCCGGGGACAGGGGGAAACACCATATATTTT,CASSPGTGGNTIYF
13,-,TRBV9,TRBJ2-2,TGTGCCAGCAGCCCCCGGAACACCGGGGAGCTGTTTTTT,CASSPRNTGELFF
16,TRBD1,TRBV5-5,TRBJ1-4,TGTGCCAGCAGCGCGGACTTAGGGGGCTACGGTGAAAAACTGTTTTTT,CASSADLGGYGEKLFF
13,-,TRBV2,TRBJ2-7,TGTGCCAGCAGTGACGAGCCCCCCTACGAGCAGTACTTC,CASSDEPPYEQYF
16,TRBD1,TRBV5-1,TRBJ2-3,TGCGCCAGCAGCTTGGGGCGGGACAGGGTAACAGATACGCAGTATTTT,CASSLGRDRVTDTQYF
13,TRBD1,TRBV28,TRBJ1-2,TGTGCCAGCATCCAGGGGGCGAGCTATGGCTACACCTTC,CASIQGASYGYTF
13,-,TRBV19,TRBJ1-1,TGTGCCAGTAGTCGACAGAAAAACACTGAAGCTTTCTTT,CASSRQKNTEAFF
18,TRBD2,TRBV9,TRBJ2-5,TGTGCCAGCAGCCCCGGGACTAGCGTCGGGGGGGTGAAAGAGACCCAGTACTTC,CASSPGTSVGGVKETQYF